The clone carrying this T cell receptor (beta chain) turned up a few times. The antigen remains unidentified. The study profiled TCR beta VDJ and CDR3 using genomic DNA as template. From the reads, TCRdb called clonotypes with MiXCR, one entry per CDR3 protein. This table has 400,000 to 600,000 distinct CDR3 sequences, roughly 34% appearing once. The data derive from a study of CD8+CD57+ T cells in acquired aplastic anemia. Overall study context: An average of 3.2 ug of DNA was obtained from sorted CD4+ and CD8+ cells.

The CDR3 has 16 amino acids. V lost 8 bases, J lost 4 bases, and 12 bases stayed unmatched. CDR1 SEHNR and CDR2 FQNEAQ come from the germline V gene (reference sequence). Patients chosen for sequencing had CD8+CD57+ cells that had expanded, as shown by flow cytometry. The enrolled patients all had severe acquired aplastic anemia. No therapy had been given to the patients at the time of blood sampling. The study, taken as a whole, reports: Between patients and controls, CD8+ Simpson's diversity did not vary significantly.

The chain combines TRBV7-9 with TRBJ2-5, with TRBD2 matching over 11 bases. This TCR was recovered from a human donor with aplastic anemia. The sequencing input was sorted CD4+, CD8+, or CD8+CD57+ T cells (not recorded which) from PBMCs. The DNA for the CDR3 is TGTGCCAGCTCCCCACTAGCGGGAGATTCAGGAGAGACCCAGTACTTC. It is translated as CASSPLAGDSGETQYF.